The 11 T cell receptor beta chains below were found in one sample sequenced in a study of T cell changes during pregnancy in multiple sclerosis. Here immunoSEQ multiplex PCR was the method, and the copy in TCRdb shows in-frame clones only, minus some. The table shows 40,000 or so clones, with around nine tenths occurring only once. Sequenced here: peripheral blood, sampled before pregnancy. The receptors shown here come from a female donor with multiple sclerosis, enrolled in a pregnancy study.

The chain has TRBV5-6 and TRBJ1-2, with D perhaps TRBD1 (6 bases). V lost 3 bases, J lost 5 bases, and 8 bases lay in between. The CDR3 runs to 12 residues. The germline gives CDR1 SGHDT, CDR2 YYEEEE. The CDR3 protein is CASSSRGYGYTF. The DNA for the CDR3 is TGTGCCAGCAGCTCCAGGGGATATGGCTACACCTTC.

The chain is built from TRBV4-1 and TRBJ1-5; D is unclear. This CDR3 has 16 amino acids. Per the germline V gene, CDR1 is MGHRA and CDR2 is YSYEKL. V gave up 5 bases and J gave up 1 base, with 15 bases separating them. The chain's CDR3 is CASSSGESWSNQPQHF. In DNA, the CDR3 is TGCGCCAGCAGCTCCGGGGAGTCTTGGAGCAATCAGCCCCAGCATTTT.

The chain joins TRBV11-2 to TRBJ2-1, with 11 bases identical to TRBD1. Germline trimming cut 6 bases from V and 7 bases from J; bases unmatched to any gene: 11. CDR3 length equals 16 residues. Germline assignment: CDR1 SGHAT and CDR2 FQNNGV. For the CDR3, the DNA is TGTGCCAGCAGGCACTCTGGGACAGGGGGTAGAAATGAGCAGTTCTTC. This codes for CASRHSGTGGRNEQFF.

DNA of the CDR3: TGTGCCAGCTCACCTGGACAGACAGATACGCAGTATTTT. Protein product: CASSPGQTDTQYF. The chain joins TRBV18 to TRBJ2-3, with TRBD1 as a possible D gene (6 bases). CDR1 and CDR2 (germline): KGHSH, LQKENI. The ends were cut back, 3 bases at V and 3 bases at J, with 7 bases in the middle. This CDR3 contains 13 residues. Complete variable domain (other parts from reference TRBV18 and TRBJ2-3): NAGVMQNPRHLVRRRGQEARLRCSPMKGHSHVYWYRQLPEEGLKFMVYLQKENIIDESGMPKERFSAEFPKEGPSILRIQQVVRGDSAAYFCASSPGQTDTQYFGPGTRLTVL.

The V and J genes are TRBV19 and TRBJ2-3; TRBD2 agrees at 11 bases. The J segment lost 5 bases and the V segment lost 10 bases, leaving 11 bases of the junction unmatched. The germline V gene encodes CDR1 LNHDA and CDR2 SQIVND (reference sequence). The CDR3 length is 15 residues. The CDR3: CATSAGTSGKDTQYF. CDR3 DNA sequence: TGTGCCACTAGCGCCGGGACTAGCGGCAAAGATACGCAGTATTTT.

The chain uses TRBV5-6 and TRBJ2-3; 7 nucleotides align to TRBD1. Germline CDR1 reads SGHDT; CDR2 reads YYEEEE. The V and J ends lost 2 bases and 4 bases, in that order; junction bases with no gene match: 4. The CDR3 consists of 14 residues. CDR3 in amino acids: CASSFQGDADTQYF. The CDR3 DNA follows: TGTGCCAGCAGCTTTCAGGGGGACGCAGATACGCAGTATTTT. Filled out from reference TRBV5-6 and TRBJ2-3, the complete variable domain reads DAGVTQSPTHLIKTRGQQVTLRCSPKSGHDTVSWYQQALGQGPQFIFQYYEEEERQRGNFPDRFSGHQFPNYSSELNVNALLLGDSALYLCASSFQGDADTQYFGPGTRLTVL.

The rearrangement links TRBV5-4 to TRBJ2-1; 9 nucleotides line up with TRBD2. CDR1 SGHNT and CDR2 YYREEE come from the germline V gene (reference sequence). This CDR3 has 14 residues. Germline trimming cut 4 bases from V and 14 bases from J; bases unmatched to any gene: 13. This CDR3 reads CASSPTGPQREEFF. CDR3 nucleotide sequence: TGTGCCAGCAGCCCGACGGGACCCCAGCGGGAGGAGTTCTTC. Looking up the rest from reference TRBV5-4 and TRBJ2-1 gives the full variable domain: ETGVTQSPTHLIKTRGQQVTLRCSSQSGHNTVSWYQQALGQGPQFIFQYYREEENGRGNFPPRFSGLQFPNYSSELNVNALELDDSALYLCASSPTGPQREEFFGPGTRLTVL.

The CDR3 DNA follows: TGTGCCAGCAGTGAAGGGACAGGGTACACCGGGGAGCTGTTTTTT. Protein: CASSEGTGYTGELFF. The chain carries TRBV6-4 and TRBJ2-2; 9 positions agree with TRBD1. With V trimmed by 3 bases and J by 3 bases, 2 bases remained unmatched. CDR3 length: 15 amino acids. Germline CDR1 is MRHNA and CDR2 is SNTAGT.

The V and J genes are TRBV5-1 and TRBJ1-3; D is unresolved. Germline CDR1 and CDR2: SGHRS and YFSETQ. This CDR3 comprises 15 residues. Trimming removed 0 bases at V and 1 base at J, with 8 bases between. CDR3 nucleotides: TGCGCCAGCAGCTTGGGTTCGGTATCTGGAAACACCATATATTTT. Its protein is CASSLGSVSGNTIYF.

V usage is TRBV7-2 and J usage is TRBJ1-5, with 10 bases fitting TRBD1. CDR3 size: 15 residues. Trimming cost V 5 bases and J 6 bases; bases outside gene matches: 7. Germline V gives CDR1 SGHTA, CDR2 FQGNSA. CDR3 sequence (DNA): TGTGCCAGCAGCCCCGGGACAGGGGCAGGTCAGCCCCAGCATTTT. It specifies CASSPGTGAGQPQHF.

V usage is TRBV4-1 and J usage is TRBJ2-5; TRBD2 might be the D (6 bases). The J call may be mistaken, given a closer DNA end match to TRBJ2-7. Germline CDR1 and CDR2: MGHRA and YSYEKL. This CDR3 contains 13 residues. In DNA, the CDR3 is TGCGCCAGCAGTCTCGGGGGAGGCTACGAGCAGTACTTC. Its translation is CASSLGGGYEQYF.